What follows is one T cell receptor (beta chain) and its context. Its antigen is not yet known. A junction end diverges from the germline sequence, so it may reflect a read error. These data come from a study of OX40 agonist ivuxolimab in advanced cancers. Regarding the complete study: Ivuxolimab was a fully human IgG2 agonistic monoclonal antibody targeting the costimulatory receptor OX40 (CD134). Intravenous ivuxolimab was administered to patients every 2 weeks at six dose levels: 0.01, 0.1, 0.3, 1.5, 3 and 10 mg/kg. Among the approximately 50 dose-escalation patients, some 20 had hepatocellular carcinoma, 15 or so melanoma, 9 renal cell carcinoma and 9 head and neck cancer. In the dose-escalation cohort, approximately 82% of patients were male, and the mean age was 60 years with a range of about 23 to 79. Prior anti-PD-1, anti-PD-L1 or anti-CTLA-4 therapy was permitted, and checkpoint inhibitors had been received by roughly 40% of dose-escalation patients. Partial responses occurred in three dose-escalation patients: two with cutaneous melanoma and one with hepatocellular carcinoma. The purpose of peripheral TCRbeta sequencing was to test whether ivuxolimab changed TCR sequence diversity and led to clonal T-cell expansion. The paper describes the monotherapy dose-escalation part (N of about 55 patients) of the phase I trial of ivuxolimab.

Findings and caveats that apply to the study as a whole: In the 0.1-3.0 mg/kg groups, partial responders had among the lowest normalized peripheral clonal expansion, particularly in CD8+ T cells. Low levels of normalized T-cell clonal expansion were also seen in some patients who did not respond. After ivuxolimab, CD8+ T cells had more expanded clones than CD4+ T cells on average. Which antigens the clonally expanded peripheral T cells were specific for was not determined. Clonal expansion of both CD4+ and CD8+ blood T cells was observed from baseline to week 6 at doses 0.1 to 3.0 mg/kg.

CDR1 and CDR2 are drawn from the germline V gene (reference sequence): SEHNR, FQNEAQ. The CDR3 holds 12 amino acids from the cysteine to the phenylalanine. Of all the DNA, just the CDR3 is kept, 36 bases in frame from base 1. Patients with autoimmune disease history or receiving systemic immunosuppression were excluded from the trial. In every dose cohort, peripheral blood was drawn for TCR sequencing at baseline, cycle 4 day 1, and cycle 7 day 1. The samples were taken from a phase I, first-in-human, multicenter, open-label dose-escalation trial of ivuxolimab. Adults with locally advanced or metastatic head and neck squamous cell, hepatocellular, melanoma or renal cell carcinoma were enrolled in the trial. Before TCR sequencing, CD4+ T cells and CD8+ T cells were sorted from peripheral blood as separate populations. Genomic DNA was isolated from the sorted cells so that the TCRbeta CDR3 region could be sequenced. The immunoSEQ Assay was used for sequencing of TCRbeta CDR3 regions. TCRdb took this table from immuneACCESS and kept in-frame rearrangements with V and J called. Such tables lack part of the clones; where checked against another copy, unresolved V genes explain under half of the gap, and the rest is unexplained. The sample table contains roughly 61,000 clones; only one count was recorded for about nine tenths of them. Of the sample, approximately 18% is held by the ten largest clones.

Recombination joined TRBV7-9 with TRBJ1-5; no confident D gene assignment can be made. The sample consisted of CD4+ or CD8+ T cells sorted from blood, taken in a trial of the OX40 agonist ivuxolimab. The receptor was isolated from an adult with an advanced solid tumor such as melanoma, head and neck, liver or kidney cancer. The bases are TGTGCCAGCACCTTACAAGATCAGCCCCAGCATTTT. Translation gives CASTLQDQPQHF.